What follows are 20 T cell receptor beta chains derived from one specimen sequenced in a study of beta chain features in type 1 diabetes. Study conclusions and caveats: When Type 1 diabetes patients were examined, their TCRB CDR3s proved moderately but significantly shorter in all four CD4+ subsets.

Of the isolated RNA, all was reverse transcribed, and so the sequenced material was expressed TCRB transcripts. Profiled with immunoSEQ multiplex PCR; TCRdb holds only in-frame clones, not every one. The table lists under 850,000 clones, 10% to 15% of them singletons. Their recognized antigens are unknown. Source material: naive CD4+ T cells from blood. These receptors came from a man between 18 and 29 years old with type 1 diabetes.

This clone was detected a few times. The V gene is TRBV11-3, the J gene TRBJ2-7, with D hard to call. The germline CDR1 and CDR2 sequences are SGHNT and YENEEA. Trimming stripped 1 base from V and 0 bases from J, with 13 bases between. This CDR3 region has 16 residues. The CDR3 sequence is CASSLVFNESSYEQYF. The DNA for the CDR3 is TGTGCCAGCAGCTTAGTGTTTAATGAGTCCTCCTACGAGCAGTACTTC. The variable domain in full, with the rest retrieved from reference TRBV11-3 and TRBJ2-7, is EAGVVQSPRYKIIEKKQPVAFWCNPISGHNTLYWYLQNLGQGPELLIRYENEEAVDDSQLPKDRFSAERLKGVDSTLKIQPAELGDSAVYLCASSLVFNESSYEQYFGPGTRLTVT.

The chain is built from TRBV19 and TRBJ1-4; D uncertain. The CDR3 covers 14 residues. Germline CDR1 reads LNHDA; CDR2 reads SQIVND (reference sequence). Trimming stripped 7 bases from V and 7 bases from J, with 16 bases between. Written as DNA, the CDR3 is TGTGCCAGTACCGTATTTCTATGGAGTGAAAAACTGTTTTTT. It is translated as CASTVFLWSEKLFF.

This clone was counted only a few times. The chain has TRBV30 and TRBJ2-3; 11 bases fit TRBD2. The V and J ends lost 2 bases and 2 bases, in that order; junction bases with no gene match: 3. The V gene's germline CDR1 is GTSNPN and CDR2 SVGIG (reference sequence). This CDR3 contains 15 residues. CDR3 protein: CAWSRLAGLTDTQYF. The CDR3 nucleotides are TGTGCCTGGAGTAGACTAGCGGGGCTCACAGATACGCAGTATTTT.

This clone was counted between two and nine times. The CDR3 bases are TGTGCCGGATCAAGCTCCTATAATTCACCCCTCCACTTT. Protein product: CAGSSSYNSPLHF. This rearrangement joins TRBV28 to TRBJ1-6, with D unresolved. The germline V gene has CDR1 MDHEN and CDR2 SYDVKM. Trimming took 11 bases from V and 0 from J, leaving 8 bases between them. The CDR3 loop spans 13 amino acids. Full variable domain (remainder filled in from reference TRBV28 and TRBJ1-6): DVKVTQSSRYLVKRTGEKVFLECVQDMDHENMFWYRQDPGLGLRLIYFSYDVKMKEKGDIPEGYSVSREKKERFSLILESASTNQTSMYLCAGSSSYNSPLHFGNGTRLTVT.

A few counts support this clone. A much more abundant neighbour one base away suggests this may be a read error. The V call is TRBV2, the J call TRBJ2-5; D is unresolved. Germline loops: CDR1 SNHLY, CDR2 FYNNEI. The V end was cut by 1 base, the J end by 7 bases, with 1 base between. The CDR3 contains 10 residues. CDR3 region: CASSEGTQYF. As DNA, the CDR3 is TGTGCCAGCAGTGAAGGGACCCAGTACTTC.

As DNA, the CDR3 is TGCGCCAGCAGCCAAGGACGTGGTCGGATGAACACTGAAGCTTTCTTT. It codes for CASSQGRGRMNTEAFF. The V call is TRBV4-1, the J call TRBJ1-1; D call uncertain. Deletions cut 1 base from V and 0 bases from J, with 12 bases between. Germline V lookup: CDR1 MGHRA, CDR2 YSYEKL. The CDR3 length is 16 residues.

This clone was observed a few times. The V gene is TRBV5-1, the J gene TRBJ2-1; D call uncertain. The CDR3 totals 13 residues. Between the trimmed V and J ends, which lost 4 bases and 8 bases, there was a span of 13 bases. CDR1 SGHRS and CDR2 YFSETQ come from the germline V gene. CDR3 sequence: CASSLTRRYEQFF. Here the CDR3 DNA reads TGCGCCAGCAGCCTCACCAGGCGGTATGAGCAGTTCTTC.

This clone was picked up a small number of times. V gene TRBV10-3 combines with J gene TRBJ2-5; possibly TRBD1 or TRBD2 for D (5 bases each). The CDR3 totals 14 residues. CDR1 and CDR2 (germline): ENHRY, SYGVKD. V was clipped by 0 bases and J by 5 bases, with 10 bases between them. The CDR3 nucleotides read TGTGCCATCAGTGAGTCTGCATGGGGGGAGACCCAGTACTTC. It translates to CAISESAWGETQYF.

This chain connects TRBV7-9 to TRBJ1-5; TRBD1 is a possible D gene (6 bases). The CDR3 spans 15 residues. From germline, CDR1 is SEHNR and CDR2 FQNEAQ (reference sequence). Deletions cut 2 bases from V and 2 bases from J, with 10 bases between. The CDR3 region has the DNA TGTGCCAGCAGCTTACCGGGGGCAGGCAATCAGCCCCAGCATTTT. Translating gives CASSLPGAGNQPQHF.

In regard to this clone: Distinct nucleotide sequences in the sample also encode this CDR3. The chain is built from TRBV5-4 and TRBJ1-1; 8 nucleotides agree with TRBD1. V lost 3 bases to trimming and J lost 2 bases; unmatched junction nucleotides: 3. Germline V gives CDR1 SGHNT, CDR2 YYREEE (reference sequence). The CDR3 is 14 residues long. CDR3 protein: CASSSGQVNTEAFF. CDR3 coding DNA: TGTGCCAGCAGCTCGGGACAGGTCAACACTGAAGCTTTCTTT.

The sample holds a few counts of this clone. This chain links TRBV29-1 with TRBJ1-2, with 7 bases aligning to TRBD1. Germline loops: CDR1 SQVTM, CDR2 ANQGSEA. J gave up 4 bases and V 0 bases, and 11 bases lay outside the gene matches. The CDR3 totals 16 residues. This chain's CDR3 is CSVEDYRGPLPYGYTF. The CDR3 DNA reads TGCAGCGTTGAAGACTACAGGGGCCCGTTGCCCTATGGCTACACCTTC.

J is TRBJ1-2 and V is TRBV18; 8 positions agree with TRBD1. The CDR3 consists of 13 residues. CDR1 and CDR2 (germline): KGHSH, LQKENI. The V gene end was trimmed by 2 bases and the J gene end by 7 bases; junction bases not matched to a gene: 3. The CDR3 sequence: CASSPSDRGGYTF. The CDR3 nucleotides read TGTGCCAGCTCACCATCTGACAGGGGTGGCTACACCTTC.

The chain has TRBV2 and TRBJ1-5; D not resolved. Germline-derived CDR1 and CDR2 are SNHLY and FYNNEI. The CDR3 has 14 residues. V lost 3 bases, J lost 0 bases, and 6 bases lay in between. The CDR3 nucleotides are TGTGCCAGCAGTGACCTGCTTAGCAATCAGCCCCAGCATTTT. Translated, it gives CASSDLLSNQPQHF.

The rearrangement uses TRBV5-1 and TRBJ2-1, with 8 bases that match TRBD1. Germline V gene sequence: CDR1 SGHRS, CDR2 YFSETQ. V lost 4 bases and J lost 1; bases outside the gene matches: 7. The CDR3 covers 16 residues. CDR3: CASSGAGTGSYNEQFF. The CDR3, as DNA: TGCGCCAGCAGCGGGGCCGGGACAGGTTCCTACAATGAGCAGTTCTTC.

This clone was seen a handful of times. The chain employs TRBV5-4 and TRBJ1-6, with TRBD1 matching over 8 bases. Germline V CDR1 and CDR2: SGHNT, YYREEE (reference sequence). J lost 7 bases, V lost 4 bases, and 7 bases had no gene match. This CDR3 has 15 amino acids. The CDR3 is CASSLWTGRNSPLHF. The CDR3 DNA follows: TGTGCCAGCAGCCTTTGGACAGGGAGGAATTCACCCCTCCACTTT.

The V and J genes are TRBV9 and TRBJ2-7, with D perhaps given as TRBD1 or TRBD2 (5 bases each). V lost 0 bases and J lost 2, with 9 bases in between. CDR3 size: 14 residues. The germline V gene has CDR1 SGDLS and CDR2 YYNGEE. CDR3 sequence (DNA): TGTGCCAGCAGCGTAGCGTTGGGGGCCTACGAGCAGTACTTC. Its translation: CASSVALGAYEQYF.

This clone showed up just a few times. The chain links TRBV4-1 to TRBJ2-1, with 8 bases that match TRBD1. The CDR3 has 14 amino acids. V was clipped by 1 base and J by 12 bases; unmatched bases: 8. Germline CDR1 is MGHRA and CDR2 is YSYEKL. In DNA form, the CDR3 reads TGCGCCAGCAGCCAAGTTGGAGACAGGGGTGGGCAGTTCTTC. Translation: CASSQVGDRGGQFF.

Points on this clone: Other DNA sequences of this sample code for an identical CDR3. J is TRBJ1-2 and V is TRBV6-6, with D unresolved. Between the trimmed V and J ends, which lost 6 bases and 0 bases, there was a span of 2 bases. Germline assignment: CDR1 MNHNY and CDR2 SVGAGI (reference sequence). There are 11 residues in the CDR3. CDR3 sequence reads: CASSSNYGYTF. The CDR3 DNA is TGTGCCAGCAGCTCTAACTATGGCTACACCTTC.

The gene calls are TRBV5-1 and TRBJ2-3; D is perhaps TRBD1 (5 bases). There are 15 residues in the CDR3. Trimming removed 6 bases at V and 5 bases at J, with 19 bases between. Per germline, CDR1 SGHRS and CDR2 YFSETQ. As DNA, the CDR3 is TGCGCCAGCACCACAATAGGTGGGGCCGGAGATACGCAGTATTTT. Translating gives CASTTIGGAGDTQYF.

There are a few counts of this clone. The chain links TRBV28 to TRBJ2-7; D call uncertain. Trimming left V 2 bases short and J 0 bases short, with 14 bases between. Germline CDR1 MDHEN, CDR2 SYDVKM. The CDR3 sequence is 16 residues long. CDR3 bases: TGTGCCAGCAGTTTAGGGCCCCTAATTTCCTCCTACGAGCAGTACTTC. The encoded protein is CASSLGPLISSYEQYF.